This T cell receptor beta chain was recorded in a study of T cells in localized non-small cell lung cancer. This clone was counted a few times. The antigen is not known. CDR1 and CDR2 from the germline V gene are GTSNPN and SVGIG (reference sequence). Trimming stripped 5 bases from V and 0 bases from J, with 8 bases between. The CDR3 is 13 amino acids. Whole-study results and caveats: Adjacent lung held a median approximately 57 of the top 100 tumor clones. Heterogeneity is still possible, as just one tumor region was sequenced.

Assay: immunoSEQ multiplex PCR; the TCRdb copy retains only in-frame clones and omits some. This repertoire shows roughly 50,000 clones, roughly 92% found once; its top ten account for just under 20%. The sequencing used peripheral blood, collected before any cancer treatment. V and J are TRBV30 and TRBJ2-1, with D unresolved. The receptor comes from a man aged 35-75 years with stage I lung adenocarcinoma. CDR3 region: CAWSRASYNEQFF. CDR3 DNA: TGTGCCTGGTCTAGGGCCTCCTACAATGAGCAGTTCTTC.